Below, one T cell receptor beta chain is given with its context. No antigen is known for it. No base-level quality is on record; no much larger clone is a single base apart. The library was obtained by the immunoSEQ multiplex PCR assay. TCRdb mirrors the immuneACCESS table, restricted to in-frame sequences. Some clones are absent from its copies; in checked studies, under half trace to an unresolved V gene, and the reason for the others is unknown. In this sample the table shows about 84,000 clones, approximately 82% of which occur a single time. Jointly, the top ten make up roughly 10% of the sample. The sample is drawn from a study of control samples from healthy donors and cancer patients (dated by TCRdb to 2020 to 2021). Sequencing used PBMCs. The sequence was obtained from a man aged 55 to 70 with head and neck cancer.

The nucleotides read TGCGCCAGCAGCCCGGAGGGTAGCGGATACACCGGGGAGCTGTTTTTT. Translated, it gives CASSPEGSGYTGELFF. The V and J segments used are TRBV5-1 and TRBJ2-2; perhaps TRBD2 is the D gene, with 6 bases matching. From the cysteine up to the phenylalanine, the CDR3 has a length of 16 residues. Here the CDR3 DNA is all that survives: 48 bases in frame from base 1. From a lookup of the germline V gene, CDR1 and CDR2 are SGHRS and YFSETQ. Cut back by 4 bases and 3 bases, the V and J ends lie 16 bases apart.